Below are 8 T cell receptor beta chains sequenced from a single sample in a study of cytomegalovirus exposure and HLA in healthy donors. The study ran its PCR with 60 Vbeta and 13 Jbeta primers. The repertoire was sequenced with immunoSEQ multiplex PCR; TCRdb's copy has only in-frame clones and lacks some. This sample has under 200,000 clones; just under 80% occur once, and the top ten carry roughly 1.3%. Sequenced input: PBMCs. The source of these receptors is a man aged 30 to 45 in good health and CMV-seronegative.

Only one count was recorded for this clone. The chain carries TRBV5-6 and TRBJ1-3, with 7 nucleotides matching TRBD1. In germline, CDR1 is SGHDT, CDR2 YYEEEE. Trimming removed 0 bases from V and 0 bases from J; junction bases left unmatched: 6. This CDR3 comprises 17 residues. CDR3 protein: CASSLVPGQFSGNTIYF. The CDR3 bases are TGTGCCAGCAGCTTGGTCCCGGGACAGTTCTCTGGAAACACCATATATTTT. Combining the CDR3 with reference TRBV5-6 and TRBJ1-3 gives the whole variable domain DAGVTQSPTHLIKTRGQQVTLRCSPKSGHDTVSWYQQALGQGPQFIFQYYEEEERQRGNFPDRFSGHQFPNYSSELNVNALLLGDSALYLCASSLVPGQFSGNTIYFGEGSWLTVV.

The rearrangement uses TRBV6-1 and TRBJ1-1, with 7 nucleotides matching TRBD1. V dropped 8 bases and J dropped 0; count of bases not matched to a gene: 3. The germline CDR1 and CDR2 sequences are MNHNS and SASEGT. The CDR3 runs to 13 residues. CDR3 sequence (DNA): TGTGCCAGCCTGGACAGGATGAACACTGAAGCTTTCTTT. Translating gives CASLDRMNTEAFF.

Points on this clone: A junction boundary mismatches the germline segment, possibly from a read error. The chain combines TRBV7-9 with TRBJ1-1, with a tentative D call TRBD1 (5 bases). The CDR3 loop spans 12 amino acids. Germline CDR1 and CDR2: SEHNR and FQNEAQ (reference sequence). DNA of the CDR3: TGTTCCAGCGGAGGGGAGAACACTGAAGCTTTCTTT. Amino acid sequence: CSSGGENTEAFF.

The chain carries TRBV7-2 and TRBJ2-5; TRBD2 matches at 8 bases. The CDR3 has 13 residues. The ends lost 3 bases at V and 5 bases at J; junction bases unmatched: 2. Germline CDR1 is SGHTA and CDR2 is FQGNSA. The DNA of the CDR3 is TGTGCCAGCAGCTTGACTAGCGTCGAGACCCAGTACTTC. Residues: CASSLTSVETQYF.

This clone was recorded a few times. V gene TRBV6-1 combines with J gene TRBJ1-5, with TRBD1 identical over 9 bases. Germline values: CDR1 MNHNS, CDR2 SASEGT. Trimming cost V 4 bases and J 6 bases; bases outside gene matches: 13. This CDR3 is 17 amino acids long. CDR3 nucleotides: TGTGCCAGCAGTGGAGGGACAGGGAAGATAGGCGGTCAGCCCCAGCATTTT. Translation gives CASSGGTGKIGGQPQHF.

The table lists this clone with a few counts. The chain links TRBV30 to TRBJ1-2; TRBD1 matches 11 bases. CDR1 is GTSNPN, CDR2 SVGIG, per germline (reference sequence). This CDR3 is 16 amino acids long. Trimming cost V 0 bases and J 4 bases; bases outside gene matches: 7. The CDR3 DNA reads as TGTGCCTGGAGTGTATCCCGGGACAGGGGGGCCTATGGCTACACCTTC. Protein: CAWSVSRDRGAYGYTF.

The chain has TRBV5-6 and TRBJ2-7; 9 nucleotides line up with TRBD2. The CDR3 consists of 14 residues. Germline V gene data show CDR1 as SGHDT and CDR2 as YYEEEE. Trimming cost V 0 bases and J 2 bases; bases outside gene matches: 0. CDR3: CASSLVAGAYEQYF. The CDR3, as DNA: TGTGCCAGCAGCTTGGTAGCGGGGGCCTACGAGCAGTACTTC.

The J gene is TRBJ1-1, the V gene TRBV7-9, with 8 bases matching TRBD1. This CDR3 comprises 18 residues. Losses at the gene ends were 4 bases for V and 4 bases for J; bases not matched to a gene: 17. Germline V gene sequence: CDR1 SEHNR, CDR2 FQNEAQ (reference sequence). Here the CDR3 DNA reads TGTGCCAGCAGCTCAGACCGGACAGGGCGGCCTTCGGGCACTGAAGCTTTCTTT. It translates to CASSSDRTGRPSGTEAFF.